There are a few counts of the clone carrying this T cell receptor (beta chain). The antigen is undetermined. Losses at the gene ends were 0 bases for V and 0 bases for J; bases not matched to a gene: 10. This CDR3 is built from 18 residues. CDR1 and CDR2 from the germline V gene are DFQATT and SNEGSKA (reference sequence). In TCRdb, the RT-PCR reads were re-called with MiXCR into one record per CDR3 protein. This table holds fewer than 800,000 distinct CDR3 sequences, approximately 15% found once. The data derive from a study of response to subunit inactivated influenza vaccine. Study-wide points: The authors suggested that few new T cells are recruited per seasonal influenza vaccination.

This clonotype was obtained from a man in his fifties or sixties who received an inactivated influenza vaccine. The chain has TRBV20-1 and TRBJ2-5, with 10 bases matching TRBD2. The source material was PBMCs from blood, sampled about 11 days after vaccination. The CDR3 DNA is TGCAGTGCTAGAGATCTTGGGCTAGCGGGGGTGTACCAAGAGACCCAGTACTTC. As protein: CSARDLGLAGVYQETQYF.